These 10 T cell receptor beta chains came from one sample sequenced in a study of shared clonotypes between healthy human individuals. The table came from immunoSEQ multiplex PCR; TCRdb's copy has only in-frame clones and leaves some out. The sample has 2.3 million or so clones, 80% to 95% seen once. The sequenced material came from naive CD4+ T cells from PBMCs. Subset of the sample: CD45RA+ positively selected. These receptors were obtained from a young man in good health. Some clones in this sample may be carry-over from other donors' samples.

The V gene is TRBV15, the J gene TRBJ2-1; D gene uncertain. The germline V gene encodes CDR1 LNHNV and CDR2 YYDKDF (reference sequence). Trimming took 6 bases from V and 0 from J, leaving 9 bases between them. The CDR3 is made up of 14 amino acids. The CDR3: CATRGVSSYNEQFF. CDR3 DNA sequence: TGTGCCACCAGGGGCGTAAGCTCCTACAATGAGCAGTTCTTC.

This chain connects TRBV29-1 to TRBJ2-7, with TRBD2 as a possible D gene (6 bases). This CDR3 contains 13 residues. CDR1 is SQVTM and CDR2 is ANQGSEA in the germline V gene. For the CDR3, the DNA is TGCAGTGGTATGGGGGGAGTGAAGGACGAGCAGTACTTC. This sequence encodes CSGMGGVKDEQYF.

The J gene is TRBJ1-3, the V gene TRBV5-5, with 7 bases fitting TRBD1. The J segment lost 4 bases and the V segment lost 3 bases, leaving 7 bases of the junction unmatched. Looked up from germline, CDR1 is SGHKS and CDR2 is YYEKEE (reference sequence). The CDR3 spans 15 residues. The CDR3 bases are TGTGCCAGCAGCTGGCAAGACAGGGCCGGAAACACCATATATTTT. It yields the protein CASSWQDRAGNTIYF.

The chain links TRBV28 to TRBJ1-4; D is perhaps TRBD1 (5 bases). Germline V gene data show CDR1 as MDHEN and CDR2 as SYDVKM. V was pared by 4 bases and J by 10 bases, with 22 bases between. This CDR3 has 16 amino acids. CDR3 residues: CASSSQGPVWGAKLFF. CDR3 bases: TGTGCCAGCAGTTCTCAGGGTCCGGTCTGGGGTGCAAAACTGTTTTTT. Using reference TRBV28 and TRBJ1-4 for the parts outside the CDR3, the full variable domain is DVKVTQSSRYLVKRTGEKVFLECVQDMDHENMFWYRQDPGLGLRLIYFSYDVKMKEKGDIPEGYSVSREKKERFSLILESASTNQTSMYLCASSSQGPVWGAKLFFGSGTQLSVL.

The chain has TRBV27 and TRBJ2-3; D is undetermined. Trimming took off 1 base at V and 3 bases at J, with 5 bases between the two ends. Per the germline V gene, CDR1 is MNHEY and CDR2 is SMNVEV (reference sequence). This CDR3 comprises 13 residues. CDR3 in amino acids: CASSLFRTDTQYF. The CDR3 region has the DNA TGTGCCAGCAGTTTATTTCGGACAGATACGCAGTATTTT.

The gene calls are TRBV7-9 and TRBJ2-1; either TRBD1 or TRBD2 may supply D (5 bases each). CDR3 size: 16 residues. V lost 3 bases and J lost 7, with 19 bases in between. Germline V gives CDR1 SEHNR, CDR2 FQNEAQ (reference sequence). CDR3 DNA sequence: TGTGCCAGCAGCTTCCTCTTGGGGACCCTCTGGAATGAGCAGTTCTTC. This codes for CASSFLLGTLWNEQFF.

The gene calls are TRBV5-8 and TRBJ1-4, with D tentatively TRBD1 (6 bases). Germline V CDR1 and CDR2: SGHTS, YDEGEE. V lost 7 bases and J 0 bases, leaving 16 bases between the germline ends. CDR3 size: 16 residues. Here the CDR3 DNA reads TGTGCCAGCGGAAGAGGGGGGCTTGCAACTAATGAAAAACTGTTTTTT. This codes for CASGRGGLATNEKLFF.

The chain employs TRBV18 and TRBJ1-5; no clear D. In germline, CDR1 is KGHSH, CDR2 LQKENI. The CDR3 sequence is 14 residues long. V shed 3 bases and J shed 0 bases, with 6 bases lying between them. CDR3 sequence (DNA): TGTGCCAGCTCACCCTCACATAGCAATCAGCCCCAGCATTTT. Translation: CASSPSHSNQPQHF.

This chain connects TRBV5-1 to TRBJ2-7; 8 bases are shared with TRBD1. The CDR3 consists of 14 residues. V trimming: 4 bases; J trimming: 2 bases; junction bases outside the gene matches: 5. Germline CDR1 SGHRS, CDR2 YFSETQ. The CDR3 DNA follows: TGCGCCAGCAGCCAATTGACAGGGGCCTACGAGCAGTACTTC. Amino acid sequence: CASSQLTGAYEQYF.

The chain carries TRBV6-5 and TRBJ2-7; 8 nucleotides agree with TRBD2. Germline lookup yields CDR1 MNHEY and CDR2 SVGAGI. V shed 5 bases and J 2 bases; nucleotides not matched to a gene: 5. The CDR3 is 14 amino acids. The DNA for the CDR3 is TGTGCCAGCAGTCGAACTAGCGGTCCCTACGAGCAGTACTTC. Amino acids: CASSRTSGPYEQYF.